This record covers a single T cell receptor beta chain. Its specificity is not known. This entry belongs to a study of vaccination and CD4 T cells after COVID-19. Background on the study: Every participant had a vaccine, which was either BNT162b2 or mRNA-1273, given in two doses. Post-vaccine sample collection happened at a median of 72 days after dose two, ranging 14 to 241.

Cultured CD4+ T cell DNA was sequenced using the Oncomine TCR Beta short-read assay. The genomic DNA was obtained from cultured CD4+ T cells by extraction with the QIAamp micro DNA kit. Each CDR3 protein is one row after TCRdb ran MiXCR on the PCR reads. In the table there are approximately 21,000 distinct CDR3 sequences, around 50% of which are singletons. Described treatment: roughly 11-day PBMC culture with coronavirus spike peptide pools or control peptides (ViraFEST assay). Researchers reported culturing under 2.5 million PBMCs per well with 10 IU/ml IL-2 and around 9.4 ug/ml peptide pools. Input material: cultured CD4+ T cells from blood. This receptor was taken from a human donor with COVID-19.

The CDR3 bases are TGTGCCAGCAGTTTAGAGCGGGCAGGCACAGATACGCAGTATTTT. Translated, it gives CASSLERAGTDTQYF. The J gene is TRBJ2-3, the V gene TRBV12-3 or TRBV12-4, with D tentatively TRBD2 (6 bases). This CDR3 region has 15 residues. V shed 1 base and J shed 1 base, with 9 bases lying between them.